A selection of T cell receptor beta chains follows, all from one sample in a study of PD-1 blockade in classical Hodgkin lymphoma. Generated by immunoSEQ multiplex PCR, the TCRdb table keeps only in-frame clones and is missing some. The sample shows some 19,000 clones, roughly four fifths of them seen only once. Sequencing was performed on CD4+ T cells from blood, taken before the fourth cycle of nivolumab. Source of these receptors: a human donor with classical Hodgkin lymphoma. CDR3s include the opening cysteine and the closing phenylalanine or tryptophan. D genes are given only for firm matches. The listing skips clone size in some rows; elsewhere it reads once, few, many or a size class.

d_call,clone_size,v_call,j_call,cdr3_nt,cdr3_aa
TRBD1,-,TRBV18,TRBJ2-6,TGTGCCAGCTCACCACAGCAACAGGGGTACTCTGGGGCCAACGTCCTGACTTTC,CASSPQQQGYSGANVLTF
-,-,TRBV20-1,TRBJ1-4,TGCAGTGCTAGTCCATCTGAAAAACTGTTTTTT,CSASPSEKLFF
-,-,TRBV11-2,TRBJ1-2,TGTGCCAGCAGCTTAGGGACAGCTAACTATGGCTACACCTTC,CASSLGTANYGYTF
-,-,TRBV9,TRBJ2-3,TGTGCCAGCAGCGTAGAGGGTAGTGTCACAGATACGCAGTATTTT,CASSVEGSVTDTQYF
TRBD1,-,TRBV2,TRBJ1-2,TGTGCCAGCAGTGGAGACAGGGTAACGGGTGGCTACACCTTC,CASSGDRVTGGYTF
TRBD1,-,TRBV6-1,TRBJ1-5,TGTGCCAGCAGTGCCCGACAGGGTTATCAGCCCCAGCATTTT,CASSARQGYQPQHF
-,few,TRBV6-5,TRBJ1-5,TGTGCCAGCAGTTACTCGGGGGCAGGCCGCCAGCCCCAGCATTTT,CASSYSGAGRQPQHF
-,-,TRBV28,TRBJ1-2,TGTGCCAGCAGTTTAAATCGCGGATATGGCTACACCTTC,CASSLNRGYGYTF
TRBD1,-,TRBV9,TRBJ1-2,TGTGCCAGCAGCGCCGGTGACAGGGTTTCCTATGGCTACACCTTC,CASSAGDRVSYGYTF
-,-,TRBV5-1,TRBJ2-1,TGCGCCAGCAGCTCCGAAGGACGGGCTAGGAGGAATGAGCAGTTCTTC,CASSSEGRARRNEQFF
-,-,TRBV18,TRBJ1-1,TGTGCCAGCTCACCAGGGGAGGCAGAATACACTGAAGCTTTCTTT,CASSPGEAEYTEAFF
-,-,TRBV6-1,TRBJ2-3,TGTGCCAGCAGTGAGGGGAGCGTTACGCAGTATTTT,CASSEGSVTQYF
-,-,TRBV5-1,TRBJ1-4,TGCGCCAGCAGCTTGGTAGCAGCAACTAATGAAAAACTGTTTTTT,CASSLVAATNEKLFF
-,-,TRBV19,TRBJ1-2,TGTGCCACCGCGGGTCTGGGTAACTATGGCTACACCTTC,CATAGLGNYGYTF
TRBD2,few,TRBV13,TRBJ2-7,TGTGCCAGCAGCCTTACTAGCGGGAGAACGAGGGAGCAGTACTTC,CASSLTSGRTREQYF
-,-,TRBV27,TRBJ1-5,TGTGCCAGCAGTCCAAACAGGGATCAGCCCCAGCATTTT,CASSPNRDQPQHF
-,-,TRBV19,TRBJ2-5,TGTGCCAGTAGTATAGGTGGGGTGGTGGAGACCCAGTACTTC,CASSIGGVVETQYF
-,-,TRBV5-6,TRBJ2-7,TGTGCCAGCAGCCGGGGACAATACTACGAGCAGTACTTC,CASSRGQYYEQYF
TRBD2,-,TRBV5-1,TRBJ2-3,TGCGCCAGCAGCAGGAAACTAGCGGGGGGGACAGATACGCAGTATTTT,CASSRKLAGGTDTQYF
TRBD1,once,TRBV2,TRBJ2-3,TGTGCCAGCACCAGGGACAGGGGGCTCAATACGCAGTATTTT,CASTRDRGLNTQYF
-,-,TRBV4-1,TRBJ1-6,TGCGCCAGCAGCCAAGATCGGGGGGCGAGCAATTCACCCCTCCACTTT,CASSQDRGASNSPLHF